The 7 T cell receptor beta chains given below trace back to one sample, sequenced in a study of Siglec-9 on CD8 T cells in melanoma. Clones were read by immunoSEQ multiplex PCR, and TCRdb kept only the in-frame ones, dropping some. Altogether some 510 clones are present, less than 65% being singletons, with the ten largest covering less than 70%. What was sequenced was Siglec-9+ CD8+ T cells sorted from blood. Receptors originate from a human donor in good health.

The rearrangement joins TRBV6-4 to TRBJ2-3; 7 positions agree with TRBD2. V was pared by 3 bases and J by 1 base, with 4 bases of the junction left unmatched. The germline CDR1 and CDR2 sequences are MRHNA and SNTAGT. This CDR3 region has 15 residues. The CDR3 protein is CASSDAAGGTDTQYF. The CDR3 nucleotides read TGTGCCAGCAGTGATGCGGCGGGGGGCACAGATACGCAGTATTTT.

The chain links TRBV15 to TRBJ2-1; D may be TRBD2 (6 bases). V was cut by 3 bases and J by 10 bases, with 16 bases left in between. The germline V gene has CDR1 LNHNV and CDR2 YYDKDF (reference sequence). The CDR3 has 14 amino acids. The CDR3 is CATSSSRELAEQFF. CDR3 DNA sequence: TGTGCCACCAGCAGCTCTCGAGAGCTAGCGGAGCAGTTCTTC.

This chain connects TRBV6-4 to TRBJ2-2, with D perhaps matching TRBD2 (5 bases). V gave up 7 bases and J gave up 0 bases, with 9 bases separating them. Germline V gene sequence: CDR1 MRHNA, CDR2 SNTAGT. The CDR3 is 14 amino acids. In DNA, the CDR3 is TGTGCCAGCACCCGGACTTCGAACACCGGGGAGCTGTTTTTT. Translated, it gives CASTRTSNTGELFF.

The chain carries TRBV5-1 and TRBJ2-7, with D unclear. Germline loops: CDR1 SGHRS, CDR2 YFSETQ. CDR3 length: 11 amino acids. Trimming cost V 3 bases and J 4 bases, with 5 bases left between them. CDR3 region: CASSSAYEQYF. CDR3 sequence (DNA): TGCGCCAGCAGCTCTGCATACGAGCAGTACTTC.

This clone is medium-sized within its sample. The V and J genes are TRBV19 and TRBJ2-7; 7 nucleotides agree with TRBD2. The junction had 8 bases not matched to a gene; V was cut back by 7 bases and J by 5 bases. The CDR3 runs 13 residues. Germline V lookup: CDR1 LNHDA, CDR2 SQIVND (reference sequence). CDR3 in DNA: TGTGCCAGTAACCGAGGGAGGGATAACGAGCAGTACGTC. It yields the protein CASNRGRDNEQYV.

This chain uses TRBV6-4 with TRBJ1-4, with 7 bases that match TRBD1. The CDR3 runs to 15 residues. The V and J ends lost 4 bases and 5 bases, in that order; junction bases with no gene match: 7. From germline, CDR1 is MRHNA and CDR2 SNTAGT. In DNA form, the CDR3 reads TGTGCCAGCAGTGCGCGGACAGGAAACAATGAAAAACTGTTTTTT. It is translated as CASSARTGNNEKLFF.

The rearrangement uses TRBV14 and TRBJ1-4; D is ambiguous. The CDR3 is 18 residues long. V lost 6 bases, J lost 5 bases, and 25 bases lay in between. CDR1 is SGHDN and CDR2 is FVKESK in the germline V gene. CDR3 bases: TGTGCCAGCAGTGAATATGCTGGTCTCCAAGTCGACAATGAAAAACTGTTTTTT. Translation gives CASSEYAGLQVDNEKLFF.